This T cell receptor (beta chain) appears in the sequencing data of a study of blood T cell repertoires in COVID-19. This table comes from immunoSEQ multiplex PCR, and its TCRdb copy is limited to in-frame clones, with some not included. The table lists 130,000 to 150,000 clones, around 89% of them singletons. CDR1 and CDR2 (germline): MDHEN, SYDVKM. Trimming at V came to 4 bases and at J to 4 bases, leaving 13 bases not matched to a gene. CDR3 length equals 18 residues. V is TRBV28 and J is TRBJ2-3; 11 nucleotides line up with TRBD2. Sample: PBMCs or T cells enriched from blood (not recorded which). This TCR was recovered from a woman in her thirties with acute COVID-19. This CDR3 is CASSSPKLAGGDPDTQYF. The CDR3, as DNA: TGTGCCAGCAGTTCTCCGAAGTTAGCGGGAGGGGACCCAGATACGCAGTATTTT.